This T cell receptor (beta chain) originates from a study of cytomegalovirus exposure and HLA in healthy donors. Study-wide context: In an early release, HLA-typed donors contributed tens of millions of unique TCR sequences. General study results and limits: According to an earlier analysis, most TCR beta V segments yielded productive rearrangements about 87% or about 30% of the time. More clonal expansion characterized HLA-associated TCR beta chains than equally common others in a later analysis.

It was with 60 Vbeta and 13 Jbeta primers that the PCR ran. TCRdb keeps only in-frame clones here, not all; method: immunoSEQ multiplex PCR. This table has 150,000 to 250,000 clones, less than 85% appearing once. With 6 bases removed from V and 1 base from J, the gap between germline ends came to 13 bases. Germline lookup yields CDR1 MGHDK and CDR2 SYGVNS. The CDR3 has 14 amino acids. Unrecorded immune exposure was likely among donors, who were nominally healthy when sampled. On this clone itself: Its antigen is currently unknown.

The genes are TRBV25-1 and TRBJ2-7; a possible D gene is TRBD1 (6 bases). The specimen sequenced was PBMCs. This clonotype originated in a girl aged 5 to 17 in good health and CMV-seropositive. CDR3 DNA: TGTGCCAGCAGGGAAACAGGGTTTTCCTACGAGCAGTACTTC. Residues: CASRETGFSYEQYF.